This T cell receptor beta chain originates from a study of a mutant IDH1 vaccine in newly diagnosed glioma (TCRdb year 2021). Study-wide context: Across visits V03 through V10, patients got a total of eight vaccinations, given in weeks 1, 3, 5, 7, 11, 15, 19 and 23. Prior to enrollment, standard therapy consisting of radiotherapy alone, temozolomide alone, or radiochemotherapy with temozolomide had been administered to patients, with the combination being received by most patients. For exploratory analyses, longitudinal TCRB deep sequencing was carried out in around 26 treated patients wherever samples were available. Of the approximately 30 treated patients, about 60% were male and 37.5% were female, and the mean age was approximately 39 years. Vaccination began 4-6 weeks after radiotherapy alone, or alongside temozolomide cycles in the chemotherapy-containing groups. Peripheral blood was drawn at six visits: V03 (baseline), V05, V07, V10, V12 and V13. Paper-wide results and their limitations: No apparent relationship was observed between pseudoprogression and alterations in the top peripheral T cell clonotypes detected by TCRB sequencing. Availability determined which PBMC samples were chosen for TCRB deep sequencing. Vaccine-induced immune responses across multiple MHC alleles were detected in 90% to 95% of patients. The authors stated that sample limitations prevented analyses of patient blood samples from being reproduced.

Sample time point, as interpreted from the label and publication: week 23, last vaccination. Each vaccine dose, consisting of 300 ug of a 20-mer mutant IDH1 peptide in Montanide, was administered subcutaneously with topical imiquimod. Newly diagnosed WHO grade 3 or 4 IDH1-mutant astrocytomas showing loss of nuclear ATRX were present in the donors. The samples were drawn from NOA16, a multicentre, single-arm, open-label phase I trial in Germany that tested a mutant IDH1 peptide vaccine in humans for the first time. The DNeasy Blood and Tissue Kit was used to extract genomic DNA from EDTA blood for TCRB sequencing. The library was produced with the immunoSEQ multiplex PCR assay. The hsTCRB Kit was used according to the manufacturer's protocol to amplify rearranged TCR beta chain sequences. An Illumina MiSeq was used to sequence the TCRB libraries. As for the authors' bioinformatics: The proprietary platform of the kit vendor was used for demultiplexing, trimming and gene mapping. Here the immuneACCESS table is served through TCRdb, limited to in-frame sequences with V and J called. Missing clones are a known gap in these copies; in checked studies unresolved V genes cover under half, and the rest lacks a known reason. V and J calls and clone size are as listed in that table; D and trimming were resolved from the DNA. The sample yields 25,000 to 30,000 clones; less than 90% were counted once. The ten largest clones capture around 8% of the sample.

To note about this clone: Its cognate antigen has yet to be identified. Base qualities are not at hand, and no much larger clone is one base apart.

V loses 3 bases of germline sequence and J loses 0 bases, and the interval between the two ends is 14 bases. The CDR3, cysteine through phenylalanine, is 16 amino acids long. Left in the record is the CDR3 DNA by itself, 48 bases read in frame from the first base. The germline V gene yields SGHTS for CDR1 and YDEGEE for CDR2. The sequence links TRBV5-8 to TRBJ2-3, with TRBD1 perhaps the D gene, on 6 matching bases. Sample: PBMCs, taken from a glioma patient whose treatment included an IDH1 peptide vaccine. The source of this sequence is a woman aged 18-35 years with glioma. The CDR3: CASSWARQGSTDTQYF. The sequenced DNA is TGTGCCAGCAGCTGGGCACGTCAGGGGAGCACAGATACGCAGTATTTT. The full variable domain, with segments outside the CDR3 supplied by the reference TRBV5-8 and TRBJ2-3 proteins, appears as EAGVTQSPTHLIKTRGQQATLRCSPISGHTSVYWYQQALGLGLQFLLWYDEGEERNRGNFPPRFSGRQFPNYSSELNVNALELEDSALYLCASSWARQGSTDTQYFGPGTRLTVL.